One sample yielded the 29 T cell receptor beta chains listed below, sequenced in a study of blood T cells in healthy people across ages. Primed by a sample-barcoded 5' primer and a J-beta primer mix, a second PCR proceeded for 7 to 11 cycles. TCRdb itself ran the 5' RACE reads through MiXCR, one entry per CDR3 protein. The sample holds around 1,000,000 distinct CDR3 sequences, under 30% seen once. These data also formed part of another study, on T cells of mothers and their children.

Specimen: blood. These receptors came from a girl aged 2-10 years in good health.

The rearrangement links TRBV7-9 to TRBJ2-1; 12 bases are shared with TRBD2. With 5 bases clipped from V and 4 bases from J, the junction kept 3 bases outside the gene matches. CDR1 SEHNR and CDR2 FQNEAQ come from the germline V gene (reference sequence). The CDR3 totals 15 residues. In nucleotides, the CDR3 is TGTGCCAGCAGCGCGGGACTAGCGGGTTACAATGAGCAGTTCTTC. Protein product: CASSAGLAGYNEQFF.

The chain employs TRBV29-1 and TRBJ2-2, with D hard to call. Germline V CDR1 and CDR2: SQVTM, ANQGSEA. V was trimmed by 6 bases and J by 7 bases, leaving 6 bases between them. CDR3 length: 10 amino acids. CDR3 in amino acids: CSVRNGELFF. Here the CDR3 DNA reads TGCAGCGTGCGGAACGGGGAGCTGTTTTTT.

The rearrangement joins TRBV15 to TRBJ2-5; tentatively, D is TRBD1 (5 bases). Trimming took off 0 bases at V and 1 base at J, with 6 bases between the two ends. Germline values: CDR1 LNHNV, CDR2 YYDKDF (reference sequence). The CDR3 extends over 14 amino acids. CDR3 loop: CATSRDRAQETQYF. For the CDR3, the DNA is TGTGCCACCAGCAGAGACAGGGCCCAAGAGACCCAGTACTTC.

This chain links TRBV29-1 with TRBJ1-2; D uncertain. In germline, CDR1 is SQVTM, CDR2 ANQGSEA. This CDR3 is built from 13 residues. Trimming removed 7 bases from V and 8 bases from J, with 20 bases in between. Here the CDR3 reads CSAGPGWTGGYTF. In DNA, the CDR3 is TGCAGCGCCGGTCCAGGATGGACTGGCGGCTACACCTTC. The entire variable domain, with the rest obtained from reference TRBV29-1 and TRBJ1-2, is as follows: SAVISQKPSRDICQRGTSLTIQCQVDSQVTMMFWYRQQPGQSLTLIATANQGSEATYESGFVIDKFPISRPNLTFSTLTVSNMSPEDSSIYLCSAGPGWTGGYTFGSGTRLTVV.

This clonotype was found a few times. One end of the junction fails to match germline, which may point to a read error. The gene calls are TRBV11-2 and TRBJ2-5; no clear D gene. This CDR3 has 11 amino acids. The germline gives CDR1 SGHAT, CDR2 FQNNGV. The CDR3 coding sequence is TGTGCCAGCAGCTCCGGTTTGCATCTTATTTTC. Amino acids: CASSSGLHLIF.

V and J are TRBV29-1 and TRBJ1-4, with no clear D. The CDR3 totals 13 residues. The ends were cut back, 4 bases at V and 2 bases at J, with 8 bases in the middle. Germline loops: CDR1 SQVTM, CDR2 ANQGSEA. CDR3 nucleotides: TGCAGCGTTGCAGAGAACACTAATGAAAAACTGTTTTTT. It specifies CSVAENTNEKLFF.

In this sample, this clonotype turned up a few times. The chain couples TRBV15 to TRBJ2-7; D is unclear. This CDR3 region has 15 residues. The V end was cut by 0 bases, the J end by 1 base, with 10 bases between. Germline assignment: CDR1 LNHNV and CDR2 YYDKDF (reference sequence). The CDR3 nucleotides are TGTGCCACCAGCAGAGATAACACGTTATCCTACGAGCAGTACTTC. Residues: CATSRDNTLSYEQYF.

This clonotype turned up a few times. J is TRBJ2-6 and V is TRBV29-1; 8 positions agree with TRBD1. The CDR3 has 15 residues. Germline V gives CDR1 SQVTM, CDR2 ANQGSEA. The junction had 1 base not matched to a gene; V was cut back by 0 bases and J by 3 bases. The CDR3 DNA reads TGCAGCGTTGAAGACAGGGGGCGTGGGGCCAACGTCCTGACTTTC. Translation: CSVEDRGRGANVLTF.

This clonotype was counted between two and nine times. One end of the junction does not line up with germline, which may come from a read error. The chain employs TRBV29-1 and TRBJ2-1, with 9 bases that match TRBD2. Germline CDR1 SQVTM, CDR2 ANQGSEA. CDR3 length equals 14 residues. In DNA form, the CDR3 reads TGCAGCGTATCGACTAGCGGCGATTACAATGAGCGGTTCTTC. It codes for CSVSTSGDYNERFF.

This chain connects TRBV21-1 to TRBJ2-1; TRBD1, the D gene given by the table, was not confirmed from the DNA. TRBV21-1 counts as a pseudogene. The CDR3 spans 14 residues. The CDR3: CASSSGTDNNEQFF. The DNA for the CDR3 is TGTGCCAGCAGCAGCGGGACAGACAACAATGAGCAGTTCTTC.

For the CDR3, the DNA is TGTGCCAGCAGCTTGACGGGCCCTCCCCAAGGAACGCAGTATTTT. Amino acids: CASSLTGPPQGTQYF. V gene TRBV7-8 combines with J gene TRBJ2-3; D unresolved. This CDR3 is 15 amino acids long. Trimming removed 3 bases at V and 9 bases at J, with 19 bases between. Germline assignment: CDR1 SGHVS and CDR2 FQNEAQ.

The chain combines TRBV5-1 with TRBJ2-7; D perhaps matches TRBD1 (6 bases). V shed 5 bases and J shed 1 base, with 16 bases lying between them. Germline CDR1 SGHRS, CDR2 YFSETQ. The CDR3 is 15 residues long. CDR3 protein: CASSYFRDKSYEQYF. In DNA, the CDR3 is TGCGCCAGCAGTTACTTCCGGGACAAGTCCTACGAGCAGTACTTC.

The J gene is TRBJ1-2, the V gene TRBV2; 12 bases match TRBD1. CDR1 SNHLY and CDR2 FYNNEI come from the germline V gene. V was pared by 6 bases and J by 2 bases, with 4 bases of the junction left unmatched. The CDR3 has 15 amino acids. CDR3 in amino acids: CASRGQGAPNYGYTF. The CDR3 nucleotides are TGTGCCAGCAGGGGACAGGGGGCACCGAACTATGGCTACACCTTC.

A few counts support this clonotype. This sequence joins TRBV6-5 and TRBJ2-5, with D possibly matching TRBD2 (6 bases). Germline assignment: CDR1 MNHEY and CDR2 SVGAGI. V was shortened by 5 bases and J by 10 bases, with 11 bases between the two germline ends. The CDR3 loop spans 11 amino acids. The CDR3 reads CASSIGRDQYF. DNA of the CDR3: TGTGCCAGCAGTATCGGGCGGGACCAGTACTTC.

For this clonotype: As the CDR3 is not closed by the conserved phenylalanine or tryptophan, this likely results from a read error. The limits of the CDR3 on the DNA are not certain, so only TCRdb's listed CDR3 is given. The chain joins TRBV21-1 to TRBJ2-7; TRBD1, the table's D call, lacks a check against the DNA. TRBV21-1 is a documented pseudogene. Inclusive of both ends, the CDR3 amounts to 9 amino acids. The CDR3 here is CAREKSGGL.

A few counts support this clonotype. This chain joins TRBV28 and TRBJ2-7; TRBD1 matches 10 bases. Per the germline V gene, CDR1 is MDHEN and CDR2 is SYDVKM. The V and J ends lost 5 bases and 3 bases, in that order; junction bases with no gene match: 7. CDR3 length: 15 amino acids. The CDR3 here is CASSQGDRGGYEQYF. CDR3 in DNA: TGTGCCAGCAGTCAAGGGGACAGGGGAGGCTACGAGCAGTACTTC. The full variable domain, with the rest looked up from reference TRBV28 and TRBJ2-7, is DVKVTQSSRYLVKRTGEKVFLECVQDMDHENMFWYRQDPGLGLRLIYFSYDVKMKEKGDIPEGYSVSREKKERFSLILESASTNQTSMYLCASSQGDRGGYEQYFGPGTRLTVT.

Only a few counts were recorded for this clonotype. CDR3 nucleotides: TGTGCCAGCAGCCCGGGGACGGCAGGGACGGGCGGCTACACCTTC. Residues: CASSPGTAGTGGYTF. The chain joins TRBV6-5 to TRBJ1-2, with D possibly being TRBD1 (5 bases). Germline CDR1 reads MNHEY; CDR2 reads SVGAGI. The CDR3 covers 15 residues. V lost 6 bases to trimming and J lost 8 bases, with 22 bases between them.

The chain combines TRBV2 with TRBJ2-2; D is unresolved. The CDR3 is 16 residues long. Germline CDR1 is SNHLY and CDR2 is FYNNEI. V was shortened by 2 bases and J by 0 bases, with 10 bases between the two germline ends. The CDR3 DNA reads TGTGCCAGCAGTGAAAGGGATCCGGCGAACACCGGGGAGCTGTTTTTT. This sequence encodes CASSERDPANTGELFF.

This clonotype was seen more than once but under ten times. V gene TRBV4-1 combines with J gene TRBJ2-1; D gene uncertain. Germline V gives CDR1 MGHRA, CDR2 YSYEKL. The CDR3 contains 14 residues. V lost 0 bases and J 6 bases, leaving 9 bases between the germline ends. Here the CDR3 DNA reads TGCGCCAGCAGCCAAGATCTTGAGCTCAATGAGCAGTTCTTC. It specifies CASSQDLELNEQFF.

This chain uses TRBV13 with TRBJ2-5, with 13 bases that match TRBD2. The DNA end is a closer match to TRBJ2-1, so the J assignment may be wrong. The CDR3 spans 14 residues. Per germline, CDR1 PRHDT and CDR2 FYEKMQ (reference sequence). The CDR3 DNA reads TGTGCCAGCATACTAGCGGGGGGGCCCGATGAGCAGTTCTTC. Translated, it gives CASILAGGPDEQFF.

V usage is TRBV29-1 and J usage is TRBJ2-7, with D tentatively TRBD1 (6 bases). The CDR3 spans 12 residues. CDR1 SQVTM and CDR2 ANQGSEA come from the germline V gene. V was shortened by 7 bases and J by 3 bases, with 13 bases between the two germline ends. Here the CDR3 DNA reads TGCAGCGCTGTGGGACAACACTACGAGCAGTACTTC. This sequence encodes CSAVGQHYEQYF.

A few counts support this clonotype. The chain recombines TRBV29-1 with TRBJ2-2; tentatively, D is TRBD1 (6 bases). The V end lost 7 bases, the J end lost 5 bases, and 20 bases lay between the germline ends. The length of the CDR3 is 15 residues. CDR1 and CDR2 (germline): SQVTM, ANQGSEA. The chain's CDR3 is CSGIDLDSPTGELFF. CDR3 bases: TGCAGCGGTATTGATCTGGACAGTCCAACCGGGGAGCTGTTTTTT.

Sample share makes this clonotype medium-sized (0.01 to 0.1%). The V gene is TRBV18, the J gene TRBJ2-5; D gene ambiguous. V shed 8 bases and J shed 0 bases, with 10 bases lying between them. There are 13 residues in the CDR3. The V gene's germline CDR1 is KGHSH and CDR2 LQKENI. The CDR3 reads CASSPPNQETQYF. The DNA of the CDR3 is TGTGCCAGCAGCCCGCCCAACCAAGAGACCCAGTACTTC.

The V and J genes are TRBV18 and TRBJ1-1, with TRBD1 matching 9 bases. J was trimmed by 8 bases and V by 6 bases; bases with no gene match: 16. From germline, CDR1 is KGHSH and CDR2 LQKENI. The CDR3 sequence is 16 residues long. The CDR3 region is CASSRSGRTGEGEAFF. The CDR3 nucleotides are TGTGCCAGCTCCCGAAGTGGAAGGACAGGGGAAGGGGAAGCTTTCTTT. The full variable domain, with the rest looked up from reference TRBV18 and TRBJ1-1, is NAGVMQNPRHLVRRRGQEARLRCSPMKGHSHVYWYRQLPEEGLKFMVYLQKENIIDESGMPKERFSAEFPKEGPSILRIQQVVRGDSAAYFCASSRSGRTGEGEAFFGQGTRLTVV.

V usage is TRBV20-1 and J usage is TRBJ1-1, with 9 bases aligning to TRBD1. This CDR3 has 14 residues. The germline gives CDR1 DFQATT, CDR2 SNEGSKA (reference sequence). J was trimmed by 5 bases and V by 6 bases; bases with no gene match: 10. CDR3 amino acids: CSAREQGAHTEAFF. In DNA, the CDR3 is TGCAGTGCCAGGGAACAGGGGGCGCATACTGAAGCTTTCTTT.

This clonotype was detected ten times or more. The rearrangement links TRBV12-3 or TRBV12-4 to TRBJ2-7; D may match TRBD1 or TRBD2 (5 bases each). The CDR3 has 12 amino acids. Trimming removed 3 bases from V and 6 bases from J, with 9 bases in between. DNA for the CDR3: TGTGCCAGCAGTTTGGGGGTAAGCGAGCAGTACTTC. Encoded protein: CASSLGVSEQYF.

The chain uses TRBV10-3 and TRBJ1-2; perhaps TRBD1 as D (5 bases). V gave up 7 bases and J gave up 4 bases, with 16 bases separating them. In germline, CDR1 is ENHRY, CDR2 SYGVKD. This CDR3 spans 14 amino acids. DNA for the CDR3: TGTGCCATCACCCAAGGGCAGGGCGGCTATGGCTACACCTTC. This encodes CAITQGQGGYGYTF.

This clonotype occurred a few times. The rearrangement links TRBV19 to TRBJ2-1; 9 bases are a match to TRBD2. Germline CDR1 and CDR2: LNHDA and SQIVND (reference sequence). Unmatched junction bases numbered 9, after V lost 8 bases and J lost 7 bases. The CDR3 covers 14 residues. In DNA, the CDR3 is TGTGCCAGTCAGCCGGGACTAGCTTCGAATGAGCAGTTCTTC. Protein sequence: CASQPGLASNEQFF. Looking up the rest from reference TRBV19 and TRBJ2-1 gives the full variable domain: DGGITQSPKYLFRKEGQNVTLSCEQNLNHDAMYWYRQDPGQGLRLIYYSQIVNDFQKGDIAEGYSVSREKKESFPLTVTSAQKNPTAFYLCASQPGLASNEQFFGPGTRLTVL.

This clonotype was observed a few times. The genes are TRBV5-1 and TRBJ2-5, with TRBD2 as a possible D gene (5 bases). The assigned J gene may be wrong: the sequence end matches TRBJ2-7 better. Germline lookup yields CDR1 SGHRS and CDR2 YFSETQ. The CDR3 totals 15 residues. The CDR3 sequence: CASSSTGIGDYEQYF. In DNA form, the CDR3 reads TGCGCCAGCAGCTCAACCGGGATCGGGGACTACGAGCAGTACTTC.